The clone carrying this T cell receptor beta chain was observed once. Its target is not known. This record belongs to a study of cytomegalovirus exposure and HLA in healthy donors. Notes on the study in general: The authors later found most CMV-associated TCR beta chains appeared HLA-restricted. Several top significant clusters appeared, in a later analysis, to be linked to common viral pathogens. One later analysis reportedly identified an Asian-associated ancestry cluster that showed fewer N-insertions than the 666-donor mean. In vitro assays verified that a few CMV-associated chains recognized CMV antigens specifically.

13 Jbeta primers and 60 Vbeta primers were used for the PCR. Profiled with immunoSEQ multiplex PCR; TCRdb holds only in-frame clones, not every one. Of 150,000 to 200,000 clones in the sample, over 60% were seen once. V shed 4 bases and J 0 bases; nucleotides not matched to a gene: 4. The CDR3 length is 16 residues. Germline assignment: CDR1 SGHRS and CDR2 YFSETQ. Sequenced material: PBMCs. The rearrangement uses TRBV5-1 and TRBJ2-2, with 9 bases matching TRBD1. The source is a woman in her 40s in good health and CMV-seronegative. The CDR3 region has the DNA TGCGCCAGCAGCGCGCGGACAGGGGCGAACACCGGGGAGCTGTTTTTT. It yields the protein CASSARTGANTGELFF. Filled out from reference TRBV5-1 and TRBJ2-2, the complete variable domain reads KAGVTQTPRYLIKTRGQQVTLSCSPISGHRSVSWYQQTPGQGLQFLFEYFSETQRNKGNFPGRFSGRQFSNSRSEMNVSTLELGDSALYLCASSARTGANTGELFFGEGSRLTVL.